The rows below give T cell receptor beta chains drawn from one sample of a study of T-cell memory formation after mild COVID-19. MiXCR was run by TCRdb on the 5' RACE reads, yielding one entry per CDR3 protein. The data contain roughly 240,000 distinct CDR3 sequences, 15% of them singletons. Specimen: PBMCs or a T cell subset sorted from them (not recorded which). These receptors were collected from an adult woman who had mild COVID-19 (a few samples of this study predate the infection). Cell type and time point are not known. The CDR3 runs from the conserved cysteine through the conserved F or W. The D gene is left open where the match is weak.

cdr3_aa | d_call | v_call
CAITGQGGDYGYTF | TRBD1 | TRBV10-3
CASSLTGQGRGTEAFF | TRBD1 | TRBV5-1
CAWSMTPGAGYTF | NA | TRBV30
CSARGGGPDTEAFF | NA | TRBV20-1
CASSLNRQGNTEAFF | TRBD1 | TRBV19
CATSDLGLAGRNEQFF | TRBD2 | TRBV24-1
CASRRNSEYTEAFF | NA | TRBV6-2/TRBV6-3
CASSLGRLQETQYF | NA | TRBV5-1
CASSPDRSSTDTQYF | NA | TRBV7-2
CSVGKTSGFYEQYF | TRBD2 | TRBV29-1
CSAGTGSDYGYTF | TRBD1 | TRBV29-1
CASSPATGPTTHGYTF | NA | TRBV4-2
CATSDDSYEQYF | NA | TRBV24-1
CASSLGQGYQPQHF | TRBD1 | TRBV2
CSVGEAAQETQYF | NA | TRBV29-1
CSARGVGSTDTQYF | NA | TRBV20-1
CASSWTGETEKLFF | TRBD1 | TRBV6-6
CASSPRPSQETQYF | NA | TRBV5-5
CASSLFGRELFF | NA | TRBV27
CASSRTGVNTEAFF | TRBD1 | TRBV5-1
CASSQGLQSGEQYF | NA | TRBV4-1
CASSLDGGSSNQPQHF | NA | TRBV11-2
CATSRESRTVKNIQYF | NA | TRBV15